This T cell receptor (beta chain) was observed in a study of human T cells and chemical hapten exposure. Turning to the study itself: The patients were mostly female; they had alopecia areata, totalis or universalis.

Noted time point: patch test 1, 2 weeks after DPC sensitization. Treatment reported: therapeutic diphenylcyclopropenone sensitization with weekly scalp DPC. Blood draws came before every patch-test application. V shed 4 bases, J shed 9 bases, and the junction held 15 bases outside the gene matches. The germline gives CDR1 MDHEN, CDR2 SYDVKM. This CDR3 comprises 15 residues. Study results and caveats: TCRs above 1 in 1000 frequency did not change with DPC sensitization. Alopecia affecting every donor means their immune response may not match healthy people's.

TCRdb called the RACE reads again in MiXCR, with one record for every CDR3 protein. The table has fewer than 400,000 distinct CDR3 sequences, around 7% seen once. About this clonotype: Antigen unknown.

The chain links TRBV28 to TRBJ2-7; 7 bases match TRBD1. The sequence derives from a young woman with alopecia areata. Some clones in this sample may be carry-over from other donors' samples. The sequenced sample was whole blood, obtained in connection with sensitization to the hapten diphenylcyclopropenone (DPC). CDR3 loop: CASSSQPRTGIGQYF. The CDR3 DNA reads TGTGCCAGCAGTTCCCAACCCAGGACAGGAATTGGGCAGTACTTC.